The 23 T cell receptor beta chains below were found in one sample sequenced in a study of blood T cell repertoires in COVID-19. Method: immunoSEQ multiplex PCR; TCRdb's copy keeps in-frame clones and lacks some. The sample contains 400,000 or so clones, about 88% of which appear only once. The sample consisted of peripheral blood. The receptors were gathered from a human donor in a cohort sampled during active COVID-19.

J is TRBJ2-3 and V is TRBV3-1 (or the pseudogene TRBV3-2), with 10 bases lining up with TRBD2. The CDR3 runs to 17 residues. Trimming took 2 bases from V and 2 from J; bases not matched to a gene: 7. Germline-derived CDR1 and CDR2 are LGHDT and YNNKEL (reference sequence). CDR3 region: CASSQPRTSGSTDTQYF. Written as DNA, the CDR3 is TGTGCCAGCAGCCAACCGCGGACTAGCGGTTCCACAGATACGCAGTATTTT.

The chain links TRBV10-2 to TRBJ2-5; 13 bases agree with TRBD2. The CDR3 is made up of 17 amino acids. V lost 8 bases, J lost 5 bases, and 14 bases stayed unmatched. Germline V CDR1 and CDR2: WSHSY, SAAADI. As DNA, the CDR3 is TGCGCCAGCCGCGGACTAGCGGGAGCCGAAAGTGGGGAGACCCAGTACTTC. It specifies CASRGLAGAESGETQYF.

The chain is built from TRBV5-8 and TRBJ1-1; 7 positions match TRBD1. Trimming removed 4 bases from V and 0 bases from J; junction bases left unmatched: 3. CDR3 length: 14 amino acids. CDR1 and CDR2 (germline): SGHTS, YDEGEE. The CDR3 bases are TGTGCCAGCAGCCAGGGACAGATGAACACTGAAGCTTTCTTT. Protein product: CASSQGQMNTEAFF. The full variable domain, its missing parts supplied by reference TRBV5-8 and TRBJ1-1, is EAGVTQSPTHLIKTRGQQATLRCSPISGHTSVYWYQQALGLGLQFLLWYDEGEERNRGNFPPRFSGRQFPNYSSELNVNALELEDSALYLCASSQGQMNTEAFFGQGTRLTVV.

The rearrangement uses TRBV30 and TRBJ2-2; weak D call: TRBD2 (6 bases). Germline V gives CDR1 GTSNPN, CDR2 SVGIG (reference sequence). V was cut by 3 bases and J by 6 bases, with 14 bases left in between. The CDR3 is 14 amino acids. CDR3 coding DNA: TGTGCCTGGAGGGGGGAGGTGGTATCCGGGGAGCTGTTTTTT. Its protein is CAWRGEVVSGELFF.

The V call is TRBV29-1, the J call TRBJ2-2; D might be TRBD2 (7 bases). V was clipped by 6 bases and J by 6 bases, with 17 bases between them. From germline, CDR1 is SQVTM and CDR2 ANQGSEA. This CDR3 contains 14 residues. This CDR3 is CSVERTRGSGELFF. The DNA of the CDR3 is TGCAGCGTCGAGAGGACTAGGGGGTCCGGGGAGCTGTTTTTT.

A word on this clone: This sample also contains other DNA sequences that code for the same CDR3. The gene calls are TRBV30 and TRBJ1-1, with D perhaps TRBD1 (5 bases). CDR3 length: 14 residues. V was clipped by 2 bases and J by 1 base, with 11 bases between them. Germline lookup yields CDR1 GTSNPN and CDR2 SVGIG (reference sequence). CDR3 bases: TGTGCCTGGAGTAACCGGGGGGGGAACACTGAAGCTTTCTTT. Translating gives CAWSNRGGNTEAFF.

The J gene is TRBJ1-4, the V gene TRBV5-4, with TRBD1 matching 8 bases. This CDR3 is built from 17 residues. The ends lost 3 bases at V and 0 bases at J; junction bases unmatched: 7. Germline loops: CDR1 SGHNT, CDR2 YYREEE (reference sequence). The CDR3 sequence: CASSWGGQATTNEKLFF. DNA of the CDR3: TGTGCCAGCAGCTGGGGGGGACAGGCGACAACTAATGAAAAACTGTTTTTT.

This chain joins TRBV11-3 and TRBJ2-1, with D maybe TRBD1 (6 bases). Trimming cost V 1 base and J 0 bases, with 10 bases left between them. CDR3 length equals 16 residues. Per germline, CDR1 SGHNT and CDR2 YENEEA. The CDR3 nucleotides are TGTGCCAGCAGCTTAGGGACAGCGGCCTCCTACAATGAGCAGTTCTTC. As protein: CASSLGTAASYNEQFF.

V and J are TRBV4-1 and TRBJ1-3; unclear D gene. The germline V gene encodes CDR1 MGHRA and CDR2 YSYEKL. V shed 0 bases and J shed 0 bases, with 9 bases lying between them. CDR3 size: 16 residues. CDR3 protein: CASSQDASGSGNTIYF. In DNA form, the CDR3 reads TGCGCCAGCAGCCAAGATGCGTCCGGCTCTGGAAACACCATATATTTT.

The V gene is TRBV3-1 (or the pseudogene TRBV3-2), the J gene TRBJ1-4; possibly TRBD1 for D (5 bases). The CDR3 sequence is 17 residues long. The V gene's germline CDR1 is LGHDT and CDR2 YNNKEL (reference sequence). V shed 4 bases and J shed 6 bases, with 21 bases lying between them. In nucleotides, the CDR3 is TGTGCCAGCAGCCTCTATCCACCTACAGGTGGATATGAAAAACTGTTTTTT. This translates into CASSLYPPTGGYEKLFF.

The V call is TRBV14, the J call TRBJ2-7, with 7 positions matching TRBD2. Per germline, CDR1 SGHDN and CDR2 FVKESK. With 3 bases clipped from V and 6 bases from J, the junction kept 14 bases outside the gene matches. This CDR3 contains 16 residues. This chain's CDR3 is CASSHLRTRALVEQYF. For the CDR3, the DNA is TGTGCCAGCAGCCACCTCAGGACTAGAGCGCTCGTCGAGCAGTACTTC.

The rearrangement joins TRBV13 to TRBJ2-5, with 7 positions matching TRBD1. Trimming cost V 5 bases and J 2 bases; bases outside gene matches: 5. Germline CDR1 PRHDT, CDR2 FYEKMQ (reference sequence). The CDR3 length is 14 residues. Here the CDR3 reads CASSLRDSQETQYF. CDR3 DNA sequence: TGTGCCAGCAGCCTTCGGGACAGTCAAGAGACCCAGTACTTC.

This clone was picked up a small number of times. J is TRBJ1-1 and V is TRBV15; D unclear. Trimming left V 1 base short and J 7 bases short, with 10 bases between. CDR3 size: 13 residues. Germline-derived CDR1 and CDR2 are LNHNV and YYDKDF (reference sequence). CDR3 in DNA: TGTGCCACCAGCAGAGCTAGATTGAGTGAAGCTTTCTTT. It yields the protein CATSRARLSEAFF.

V gene TRBV9 combines with J gene TRBJ2-5; 7 bases are shared with TRBD2. This CDR3 is 15 amino acids long. Germline loops: CDR1 SGDLS, CDR2 YYNGEE. The junction had 9 bases not matched to a gene; V was cut back by 2 bases and J by 5 bases. CDR3 nucleotide sequence: TGTGCCAGCAGCGTTACGTGGGAGGGCCGGGAGACCCAGTACTTC. As protein: CASSVTWEGRETQYF.

The chain has TRBV6-5 and TRBJ2-7; the match to TRBD2 covers 12 bases. The germline V gene encodes CDR1 MNHEY and CDR2 SVGAGI. The CDR3 covers 14 residues. V was clipped by 7 bases and J by 6 bases; unmatched bases: 7. CDR3 amino acids: CASTSTSGSSEQYF. DNA for the CDR3: TGTGCCAGCACATCGACTAGCGGGAGCAGCGAGCAGTACTTC.

The chain combines TRBV30 with TRBJ1-6; 10 bases agree with TRBD1. CDR1 and CDR2 from the germline V gene are GTSNPN and SVGIG (reference sequence). The CDR3 sequence is 20 residues long. Trimming cost V 0 bases and J 0 bases; bases outside gene matches: 11. DNA for the CDR3: TGTGCCTGGAGTGTACGTCTGGGACAGGGGTTTAGCTCCTATAATTCACCCCTCCACTTT. The encoded protein is CAWSVRLGQGFSSYNSPLHF. The full variable domain, with the rest looked up from reference TRBV30 and TRBJ1-6, is SQTIHQWPATLVQPVGSPLSLECTVEGTSNPNLYWYRQAAGRGLQLLFYSVGIGQISSEVPQNLSASRPQDRQFILSSKKLLLSDSGFYLCAWSVRLGQGFSSYNSPLHFGNGTRLTVT.

This chain joins TRBV14 and TRBJ2-1, with 8 bases lining up with TRBD2. The V and J ends lost 2 bases and 6 bases, in that order; junction bases with no gene match: 6. CDR3 size: 15 residues. Looked up from germline, CDR1 is SGHDN and CDR2 is FVKESK. CDR3 nucleotide sequence: TGTGCCAGCAGCCAAAGCGGGAGCGTATTCAATGAGCAGTTCTTC. This codes for CASSQSGSVFNEQFF.

The chain has TRBV5-1 and TRBJ2-2, with 8 bases identical to TRBD2. The V and J ends lost 2 bases and 5 bases, in that order; junction bases with no gene match: 5. The CDR3 length is 15 residues. Germline CDR1 is SGHRS and CDR2 is YFSETQ. CDR3 sequence reads: CASSLAGDQTGELFF. The CDR3 DNA reads TGCGCCAGCAGCTTAGCGGGAGATCAAACCGGGGAGCTGTTTTTT.

V usage is TRBV5-4 and J usage is TRBJ1-2; no clear D gene. Per the germline V gene, CDR1 is SGHNT and CDR2 is YYREEE (reference sequence). The germline V and J ends were trimmed by 8 bases and 4 bases, with 12 bases remaining between them. The CDR3 totals 12 residues. As DNA, the CDR3 is TGTGCCAGTTTCTCTGGAGGCTATGGCTACACCTTC. Its translation is CASFSGGYGYTF.

This clone was detected only once. The V gene is TRBV2, the J gene TRBJ1-5, with D perhaps TRBD1 (6 bases). CDR1 and CDR2 (germline): SNHLY, FYNNEI. V lost 8 bases and J 8 bases, leaving 19 bases between the germline ends. The CDR3 runs to 14 residues. The CDR3 is CASGIRGRDEPQHF. The DNA of the CDR3 is TGTGCCAGCGGTATTAGGGGGAGGGATGAGCCCCAGCATTTT.

This sequence joins TRBV30 and TRBJ1-5; 7 bases map to TRBD1. The germline V gene encodes CDR1 GTSNPN and CDR2 SVGIG (reference sequence). The junction had 4 bases not matched to a gene; V was cut back by 4 bases and J by 4 bases. The CDR3 is 13 residues long. The CDR3 region has the DNA TGTGCCTGGACAGGGGGGTGGAATCAGCCCCAGCATTTT. It is translated as CAWTGGWNQPQHF.

V gene TRBV28 combines with J gene TRBJ2-7, with TRBD2 matching 11 bases. The CDR3 runs 14 residues. The J segment lost 2 bases and the V segment lost 5 bases, leaving 2 bases of the junction unmatched. Germline V gene data show CDR1 as MDHEN and CDR2 as SYDVKM. The CDR3 reads CASSPSGRPYEQYF. The CDR3 region has the DNA TGTGCCAGCAGTCCTAGCGGGAGGCCCTACGAGCAGTACTTC.

This clone was found a few times. V and J are TRBV25-1 and TRBJ1-1; 7 positions match TRBD1. Germline V gene lookup returns CDR1 MGHDK and CDR2 SYGVNS. This CDR3 has 13 amino acids. The V and J ends lost 6 bases and 1 base, in that order; junction bases with no gene match: 2. CDR3 DNA sequence: TGTGCCAGCAGCCGGACAGGGAACACTGAAGCTTTCTTT. Its translation is CASSRTGNTEAFF. The full variable domain, rest sourced from reference TRBV25-1 and TRBJ1-1, is EADIYQTPRYLVIGTGKKITLECSQTMGHDKMYWYQQDPGMELHLIHYSYGVNSTEKGDLSSESTVSRIRTEHFPLTLESARPSHTSQYLCASSRTGNTEAFFGQGTRLTVV.